This T cell receptor beta chain stems from a study of siplizumab effects on memory and regulatory T cells (dated by TCRdb to about 2019). Context from the whole study: The study examined how the anti-CD2 antibody siplizumab affects alloreactive T-cell subsets in allogeneic mixed lymphocyte reactions built from human PBMCs. Overall study outcomes, separate from this receptor: Among mappable alloreactive CD4+ clones, an average Treg-derived fraction of roughly 71% was observed with siplizumab, compared with about 25% in control reactions. Siplizumab significantly reduced the cumulative frequency of alloreactive sequences traceable to unstimulated CD4+ memory T cells. Greater diversity appeared to be present in unstimulated naive T cells than in memory T cells, and a substantial contribution to the alloresponse seemed to be made by naive cells. Sequences below about 10^-5 frequency were poorly captured, so only a minor fraction of alloreactive clones could be mapped to unstimulated subsets. A naive or memory phenotype could not be assigned to roughly 80-97% of proliferating CD4+ or CD8+ clones. The suppressive function of proliferating Tregs from siplizumab cultures was not functionally confirmed.

TCRbeta CDR3 sequencing was performed on sorted unstimulated T cells and on proliferating T cells recovered from mixed lymphocyte reactions. Fresh whole blood from 9 to 11 HLA-typed healthy donors was used as the source from which PBMCs were isolated. Unstimulated CD4+ regulatory T cells were FACS-sorted to map the origin of alloreactive clones. As for this clone: Its binding antigen is unknown. No much larger clone is present one base from it, and per-base qualities are unavailable.

Spanning cysteine to phenylalanine, the CDR3 consists of 15 amino acids. The kept DNA is CDR3 alone, 45 bases in frame from the first base. The CDR1 and CDR2 encoded by the germline V gene are KGHSH and LQKENI. Deletion took 3 bases off V and 0 bases off J, with a span of 11 bases between the germline ends. The library was generated by the immunoSEQ multiplex PCR assay. Approximately 100,000 TCR templates per sample were assayed on the deep sequencing platform. Genomic DNA extracted from sorted T cells was used for TCRbeta CDR3 sequencing. Processing in the source paper ran as follows. The R programming language was used for clonal analysis of TCRbeta CDR3 data. Alloreactive CD4+ and CD8+ clones were identified by comparing unstimulated samples to CFSE-low samples taken after the reaction. Regulatory or non-regulatory origin of alloreactive CD4+ clones was assigned by matching sequences to the sorted unstimulated Treg and non-Treg repertoires. Imported from immuneACCESS, the table was reduced by TCRdb to in-frame sequences with V and J called. These copies leave out some clones; in studies compared against another copy, an unresolved V gene accounts for under half, and the cause of the remainder is not known. V, J and clone size are taken as reported in that table, and D and trimming were inferred from the DNA itself. The sample records 90,000 to 120,000 clones, over 90% of which are singletons. The top ten clones comprise roughly 0.62% of the sample.

The chain uses TRBV18 and TRBJ1-1; the D region possibly corresponds to TRBD1 (5 bases align). This TCR was sampled from a human donor in good health. Sequencing input: Tregs sorted from blood. For the CDR3, the sequence is CASSPVEGMNTEAFF. The nucleotides read TGTGCCAGCTCACCTGTGGAGGGGATGAACACTGAAGCTTTCTTT. The full variable domain, with segments outside the CDR3 supplied by the reference TRBV18 and TRBJ1-1 proteins, appears as NAGVMQNPRHLVRRRGQEARLRCSPMKGHSHVYWYRQLPEEGLKFMVYLQKENIIDESGMPKERFSAEFPKEGPSILRIQQVVRGDSAAYFCASSPVEGMNTEAFFGQGTRLTVV.